This T cell receptor (beta chain) was identified during a study of post-analysis software for immune sequencing data. Sequencing libraries made from TCR beta cDNA carried unique molecular identifiers. MiXCR, run by TCRdb on the PCR reads, gives a single entry per CDR3 protein. The sample holds roughly 670,000 distinct CDR3 sequences; 55% to 60% are singletons and the top ten take 10% to 12%. General study results and limits: Patients showed TRBV5-6, TRBV5-1 and TRBV20-1 among 4 or 5 TRBV segments more frequent than in controls.

This clonotype appeared a few times. What it recognizes is unknown. CDR1 and CDR2 (germline): SGHRS, YFSETQ. The V gene end was trimmed by 4 bases and the J gene end by 0 bases; junction bases not matched to a gene: 3. CDR3 length: 15 residues. Sequenced input: blood. The rearrangement links TRBV5-1 to TRBJ2-2; 7 bases fit TRBD1. The source of this sequence is a girl aged 2-10 years with multiple sclerosis. CDR3 region: CASSLDRSNTGELFF. The DNA of the CDR3 is TGCGCCAGCAGCCTGGACAGGTCGAACACCGGGGAGCTGTTTTTT.